Sequencing of this T cell receptor (beta chain) was carried out in a study of beta chain features in type 1 diabetes. The wider study: Patients looked much like healthy donors when it came to age, gender and cell yields.

The study reverse transcribed the entire isolated RNA, so it sequenced expressed TCRB transcripts. TCRdb keeps only in-frame clones here, not all; method: immunoSEQ multiplex PCR. The sample lists hundreds of thousands of clones; approximately 30% were seen once. This clone turned up a few times. Germline CDR1 and CDR2: GTSNPN and SVGIG (reference sequence). This CDR3 has 11 residues. V gave up 3 bases and J gave up 7 bases, with 10 bases separating them. The receptor comes from a young man in good health. The V and J genes are TRBV30 and TRBJ2-7; no firm D call. Sequenced material: naive CD4+ T cells from blood. CDR3 residues: CAWSRVGEQYF. CDR3 nucleotide sequence: TGTGCCTGGAGCCGGGTGGGGGAGCAGTACTTC.